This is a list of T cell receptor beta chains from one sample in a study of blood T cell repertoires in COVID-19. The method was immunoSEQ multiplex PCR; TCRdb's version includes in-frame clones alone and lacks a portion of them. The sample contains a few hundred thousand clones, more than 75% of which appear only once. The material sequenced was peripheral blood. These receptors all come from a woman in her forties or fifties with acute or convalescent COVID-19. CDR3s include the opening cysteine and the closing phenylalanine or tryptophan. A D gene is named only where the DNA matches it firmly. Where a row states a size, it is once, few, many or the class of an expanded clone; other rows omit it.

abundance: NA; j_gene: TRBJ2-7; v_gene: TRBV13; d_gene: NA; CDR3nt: TGTGCCAGCAGCCCCGATGAGAAACCCTACGAGCAGTACTTC; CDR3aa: CASSPDEKPYEQYF
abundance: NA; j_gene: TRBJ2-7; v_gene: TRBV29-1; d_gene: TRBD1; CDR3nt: TGCAGCGTTGAGACAGGGAGCTCCTACGAGCAGTACTTC; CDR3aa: CSVETGSSYEQYF
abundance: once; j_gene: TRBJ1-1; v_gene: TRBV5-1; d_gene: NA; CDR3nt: TGCGCCAGCAGCTCCGACATGAACACTGAAGCTTTCTTT; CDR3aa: CASSSDMNTEAFF
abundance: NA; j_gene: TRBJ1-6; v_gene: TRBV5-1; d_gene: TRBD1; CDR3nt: TGCGCCAGCAGTAGCGTTTTCAGGGGACAGGGGCCGAGCTCCTATAATTCACCCCTCCACTTT; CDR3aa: CASSSVFRGQGPSSYNSPLHF
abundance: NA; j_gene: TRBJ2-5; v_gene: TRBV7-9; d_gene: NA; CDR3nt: TGTGCCAGCAGTACGATGAGAGGCGAGACCCAGTACTTC; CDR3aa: CASSTMRGETQYF
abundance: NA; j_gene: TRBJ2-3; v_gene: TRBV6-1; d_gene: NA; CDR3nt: TGTGCCAGCAGTGAGAGTGGAGGGGGCGGGACAGATACGCAGTATTTT; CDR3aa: CASSESGGGGTDTQYF
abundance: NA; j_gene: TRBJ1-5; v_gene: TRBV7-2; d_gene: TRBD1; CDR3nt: TGTGCCAGCAGCTATACAGGGGTCAATCAGCCCCAGCATTTT; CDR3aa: CASSYTGVNQPQHF
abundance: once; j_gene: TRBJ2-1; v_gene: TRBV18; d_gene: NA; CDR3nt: TGTGCCAGCTCAGCTGACAGTAATGAGCAGTTCTTC; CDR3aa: CASSADSNEQFF
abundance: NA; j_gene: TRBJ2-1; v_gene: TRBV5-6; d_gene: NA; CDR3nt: TGTGCCAGCAGCTTCTCTAGCGTCTCCTACAGTGAGCAGTTCTTC; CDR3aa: CASSFSSVSYSEQFF
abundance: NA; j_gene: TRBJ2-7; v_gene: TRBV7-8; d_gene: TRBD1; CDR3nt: TGTGCCAGCAGCTATATGCCGGGACAGCACTCCTACGAGCAGTACTTC; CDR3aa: CASSYMPGQHSYEQYF
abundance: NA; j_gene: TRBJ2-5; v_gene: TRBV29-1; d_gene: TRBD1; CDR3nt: TGCAGCGTGGCTCGGACAGGGGCCACGGAGACCCAGTACTTC; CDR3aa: CSVARTGATETQYF
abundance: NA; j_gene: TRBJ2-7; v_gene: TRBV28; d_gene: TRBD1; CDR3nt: TGTGCCAGCAACCTCGGGACAGGCCGGACCTACGAGCAGTACTTC; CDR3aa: CASNLGTGRTYEQYF
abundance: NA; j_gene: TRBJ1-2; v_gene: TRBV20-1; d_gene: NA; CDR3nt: TGCAGTGCTAGAACAGGGTATTTGACCTTC; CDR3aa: CSARTGYLTF
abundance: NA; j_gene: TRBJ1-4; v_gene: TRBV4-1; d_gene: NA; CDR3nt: TGCGCCAGCAGCCAAGAGGCGGGGGAACTGTTTTTT; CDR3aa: CASSQEAGELFF
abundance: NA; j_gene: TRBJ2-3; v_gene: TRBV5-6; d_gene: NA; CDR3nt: TGTGCCAGCAGCCCGGTTACCCAGGGCGATTACGAAACAGATACGCAGTATTTT; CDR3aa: CASSPVTQGDYETDTQYF
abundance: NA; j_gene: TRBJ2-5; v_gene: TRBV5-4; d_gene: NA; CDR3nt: TGTGCCAGCAGCAATCGGATAAGCGGAGGAGAGACCCAGTACTTC; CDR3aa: CASSNRISGGETQYF
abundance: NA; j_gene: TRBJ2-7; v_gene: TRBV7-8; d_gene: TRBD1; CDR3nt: TGTGCCAGCAACTACAATACGGGGACAGTCTACGAGCAGTACTTC; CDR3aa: CASNYNTGTVYEQYF
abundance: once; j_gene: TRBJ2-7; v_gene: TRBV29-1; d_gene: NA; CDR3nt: TGCAGCGTTGAACCGGCCGGGGAATCCTACGAGCAGTACTTC; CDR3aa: CSVEPAGESYEQYF
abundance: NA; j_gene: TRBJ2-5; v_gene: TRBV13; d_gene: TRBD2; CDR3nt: TGTGCCAGCAGCTCGAAGCGGGGGGAGTACCAAGAGACCCAGTACTTC; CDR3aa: CASSSKRGEYQETQYF
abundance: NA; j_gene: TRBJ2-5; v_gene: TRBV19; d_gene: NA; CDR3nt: TGTGCCACCACCGAACACGGAGGAGAGACCCAGTACTTC; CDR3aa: CATTEHGGETQYF
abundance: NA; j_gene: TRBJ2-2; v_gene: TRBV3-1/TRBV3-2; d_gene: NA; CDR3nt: TGTGCCAGCAGCTTCCCGGCCGGGGAGCTGTTTTTT; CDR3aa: CASSFPAGELFF
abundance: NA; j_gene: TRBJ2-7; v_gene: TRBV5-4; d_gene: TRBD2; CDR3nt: TGTGCCAGCAGTGCCGGGACTAGCGTCTACGAGCAGTACTTC; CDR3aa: CASSAGTSVYEQYF
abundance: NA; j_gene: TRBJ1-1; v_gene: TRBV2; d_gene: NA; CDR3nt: TGTGCCGACACCGGGAGAGAGAACACTGAAGCTTTCTTT; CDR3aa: CADTGRENTEAFF
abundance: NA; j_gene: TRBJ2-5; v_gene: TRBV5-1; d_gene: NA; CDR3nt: TGCGCCAGCAGCTTGGAGGCCAGGTTAGGAGGGGAGACCCAGTACTTC; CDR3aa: CASSLEARLGGETQYF
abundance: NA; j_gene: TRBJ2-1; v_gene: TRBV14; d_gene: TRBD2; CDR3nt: TGTGCCAGCAGCCACCTAGCGGGAGGGTACAATGAGCAGTTCTTC; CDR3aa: CASSHLAGGYNEQFF
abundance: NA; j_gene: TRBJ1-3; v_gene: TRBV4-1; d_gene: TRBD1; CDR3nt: TGCGCCAGCAGCCAGGGCCGACACAGGGGGCGTAACACCATATATTTT; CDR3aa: CASSQGRHRGRNTIYF
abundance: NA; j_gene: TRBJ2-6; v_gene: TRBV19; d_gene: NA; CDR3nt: TGTGCCAGTAGTTCTCAGACACGTTTCCCTGGGGCCAACGTCCTGACTTTC; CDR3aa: CASSSQTRFPGANVLTF
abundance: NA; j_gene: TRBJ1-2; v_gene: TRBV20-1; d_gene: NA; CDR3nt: TGCAGTGCTAGTTCGTCACAGGGAAGGTATGGCTACACCTTC; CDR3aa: CSASSSQGRYGYTF
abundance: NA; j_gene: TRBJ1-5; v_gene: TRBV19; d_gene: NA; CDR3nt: TGTGCCAGTAGTACGAGTAATCAGCCCCAGCATTTT; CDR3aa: CASSTSNQPQHF
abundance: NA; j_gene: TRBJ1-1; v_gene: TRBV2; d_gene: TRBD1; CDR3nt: TGTGCCAGCAGTGGCGCACGGGCCAGGGGGAAGAACACTGAAGCTTTCTTT; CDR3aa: CASSGARARGKNTEAFF
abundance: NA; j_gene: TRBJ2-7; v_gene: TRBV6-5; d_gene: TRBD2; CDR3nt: TGTGCCAGCAGCGCCTGGACTAGCGGGAGTTACGAGCAGTACTTC; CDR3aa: CASSAWTSGSYEQYF
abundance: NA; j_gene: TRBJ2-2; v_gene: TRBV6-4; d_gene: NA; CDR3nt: TGTGCTACCTCCCGGGGAACTTTCACCGGGGAGCTGTTTTTT; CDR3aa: CATSRGTFTGELFF
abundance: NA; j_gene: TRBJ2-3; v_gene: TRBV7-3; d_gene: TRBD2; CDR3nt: TGTGCCAGCAGCATCGGACTAGCTCTTAGCACAGATACGCAGTATTTT; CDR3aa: CASSIGLALSTDTQYF
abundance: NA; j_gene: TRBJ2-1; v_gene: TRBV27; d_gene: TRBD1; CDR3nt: TGTGCCAGCCGCCGAGACAGGGCGTCAGCGGAGCAGTTCTTC; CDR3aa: CASRRDRASAEQFF
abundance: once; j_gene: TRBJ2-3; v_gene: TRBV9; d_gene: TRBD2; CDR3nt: TGTGCCAGCAGCGTAGTAGGGACTACGAGCACAGATACGCAGTATTTT; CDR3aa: CASSVVGTTSTDTQYF
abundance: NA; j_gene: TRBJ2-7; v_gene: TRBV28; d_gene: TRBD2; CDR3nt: TGTGCCACCATAGTGGGGGGGAGCTCCTACGAGCAGTACTTC; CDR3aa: CATIVGGSSYEQYF
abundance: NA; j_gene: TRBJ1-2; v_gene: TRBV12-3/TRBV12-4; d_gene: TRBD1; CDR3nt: TGTGCCAGCAGTGTCGGACAGGGTCGTGGCTACACCTTC; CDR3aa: CASSVGQGRGYTF
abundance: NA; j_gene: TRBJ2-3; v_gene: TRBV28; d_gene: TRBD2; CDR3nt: TGTGCCAGCAGTCATAGCGGGGTAATCACAGATACGCAGTATTTT; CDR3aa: CASSHSGVITDTQYF
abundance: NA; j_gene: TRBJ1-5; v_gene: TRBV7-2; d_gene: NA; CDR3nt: TGTGCCAGCAGCCCCTTCGGTAGCAATCAGCCCCAGCATTTT; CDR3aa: CASSPFGSNQPQHF
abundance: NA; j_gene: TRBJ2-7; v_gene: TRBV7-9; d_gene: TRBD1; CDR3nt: TGTGCCAGCAGAACCGGGACAGGGGGCATGGGGTACGAGCAGTACTTC; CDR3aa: CASRTGTGGMGYEQYF
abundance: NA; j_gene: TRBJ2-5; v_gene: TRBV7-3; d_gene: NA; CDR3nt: TGTGCCAGCAGCTTAAACAGGCAAGAGACCCAGTACTTC; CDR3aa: CASSLNRQETQYF
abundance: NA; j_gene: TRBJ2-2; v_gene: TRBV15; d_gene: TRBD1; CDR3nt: TGTGCCACCAGCAGAGATAAGGGGGCTATGAACACCGGGGAGCTGTTTTTT; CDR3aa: CATSRDKGAMNTGELFF